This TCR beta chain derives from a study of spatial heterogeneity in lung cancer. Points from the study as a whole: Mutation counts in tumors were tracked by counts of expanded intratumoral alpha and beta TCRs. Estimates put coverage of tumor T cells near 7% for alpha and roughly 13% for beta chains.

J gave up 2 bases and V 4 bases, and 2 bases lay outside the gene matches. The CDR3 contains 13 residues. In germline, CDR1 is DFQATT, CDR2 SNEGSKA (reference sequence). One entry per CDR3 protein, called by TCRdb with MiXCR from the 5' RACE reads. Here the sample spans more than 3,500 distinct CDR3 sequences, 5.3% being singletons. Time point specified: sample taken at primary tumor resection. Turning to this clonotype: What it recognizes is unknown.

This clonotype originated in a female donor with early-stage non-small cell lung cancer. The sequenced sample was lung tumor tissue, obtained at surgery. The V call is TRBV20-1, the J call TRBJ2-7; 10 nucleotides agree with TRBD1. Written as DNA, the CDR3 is TGCAGTGCTACGGGACAGGGGACCTACGAGCAGTACTTC. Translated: CSATGQGTYEQYF.